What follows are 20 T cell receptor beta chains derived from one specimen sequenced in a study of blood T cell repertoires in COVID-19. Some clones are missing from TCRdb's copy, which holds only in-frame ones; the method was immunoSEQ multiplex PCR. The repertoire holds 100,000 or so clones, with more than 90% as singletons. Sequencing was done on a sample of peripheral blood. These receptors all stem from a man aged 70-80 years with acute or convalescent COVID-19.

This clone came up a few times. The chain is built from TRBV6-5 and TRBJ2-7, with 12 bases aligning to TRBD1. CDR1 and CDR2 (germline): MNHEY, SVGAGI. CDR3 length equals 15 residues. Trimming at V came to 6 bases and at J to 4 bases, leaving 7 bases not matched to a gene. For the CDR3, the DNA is TGTGCCAGCAGCTCACCGGGACAGGGGGCATACGAGCAGTACTTC. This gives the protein CASSSPGQGAYEQYF.

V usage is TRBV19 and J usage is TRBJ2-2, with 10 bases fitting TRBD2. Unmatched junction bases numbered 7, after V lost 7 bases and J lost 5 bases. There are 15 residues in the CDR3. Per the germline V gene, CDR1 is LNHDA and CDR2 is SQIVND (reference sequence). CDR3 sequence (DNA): TGTGCCAGTATGCGGCTAGCGGGGGCTACCGGGGAGCTGTTTTTT. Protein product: CASMRLAGATGELFF.

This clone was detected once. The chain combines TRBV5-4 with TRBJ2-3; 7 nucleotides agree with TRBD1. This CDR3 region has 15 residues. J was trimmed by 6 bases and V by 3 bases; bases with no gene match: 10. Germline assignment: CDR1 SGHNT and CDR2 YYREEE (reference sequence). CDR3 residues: CASSSTRTGSDTQYF. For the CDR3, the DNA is TGTGCCAGCAGCTCCACCCGGACAGGTTCGGATACGCAGTATTTT.

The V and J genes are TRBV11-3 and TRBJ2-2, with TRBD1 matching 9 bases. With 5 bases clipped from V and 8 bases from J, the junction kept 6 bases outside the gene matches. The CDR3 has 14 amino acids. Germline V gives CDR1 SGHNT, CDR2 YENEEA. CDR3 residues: CASSRQGVRGELFF. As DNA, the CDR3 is TGTGCCAGCAGCCGACAGGGGGTTCGGGGGGAGCTGTTTTTT.

Written as DNA, the CDR3 is TGCGCCAGCAGCCAAGTGCCTCGGGGGGCTGTTGGCTACACCTTC. It encodes CASSQVPRGAVGYTF. The chain has TRBV4-1 and TRBJ1-2, with a weak D call TRBD1 (6 bases). Trimming shortened V by 1 base and J by 7 bases, and 16 bases separated the two germline ends. This CDR3 comprises 15 residues. The germline V gene has CDR1 MGHRA and CDR2 YSYEKL.

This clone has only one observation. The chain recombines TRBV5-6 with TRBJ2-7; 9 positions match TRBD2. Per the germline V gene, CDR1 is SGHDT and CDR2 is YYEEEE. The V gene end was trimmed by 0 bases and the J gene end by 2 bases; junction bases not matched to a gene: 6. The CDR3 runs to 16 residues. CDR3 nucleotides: TGTGCCAGCAGCTTGGTGGGCGGGGGGGCTCCCTACGAGCAGTACTTC. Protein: CASSLVGGGAPYEQYF.

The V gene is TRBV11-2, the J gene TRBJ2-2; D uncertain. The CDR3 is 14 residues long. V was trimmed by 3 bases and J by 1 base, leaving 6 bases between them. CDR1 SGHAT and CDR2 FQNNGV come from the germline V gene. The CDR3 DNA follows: TGTGCCAGCAGCTTCCCGTGGAACACCGGGGAGCTGTTTTTT. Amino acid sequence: CASSFPWNTGELFF.

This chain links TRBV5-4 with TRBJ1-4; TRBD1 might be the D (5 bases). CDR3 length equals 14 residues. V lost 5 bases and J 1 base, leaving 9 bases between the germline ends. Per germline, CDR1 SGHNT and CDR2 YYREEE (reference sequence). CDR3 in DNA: TGTGCCAGCAGGGGGGGAGGAACTAATGAAAAACTGTTTTTT. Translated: CASRGGGTNEKLFF.

The CDR3 bases are TGTGCCAGCAGTGACGGCGGGGTAAAAAGCACAGATACGCAGTATTTT. Residues: CASSDGGVKSTDTQYF. This chain joins TRBV25-1 and TRBJ2-3, with D perhaps matching TRBD2 (6 bases). From germline, CDR1 is MGHDK and CDR2 SYGVNS. Trimming removed 3 bases at V and 0 bases at J, with 13 bases between. This CDR3 is built from 16 residues.

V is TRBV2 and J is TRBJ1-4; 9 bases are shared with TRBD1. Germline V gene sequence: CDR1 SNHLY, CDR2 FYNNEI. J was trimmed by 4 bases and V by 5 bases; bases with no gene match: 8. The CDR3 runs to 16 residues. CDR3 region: CASSRGQGTINEKLFF. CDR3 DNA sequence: TGTGCCAGCAGTCGAGGACAGGGGACCATTAATGAAAAACTGTTTTTT.

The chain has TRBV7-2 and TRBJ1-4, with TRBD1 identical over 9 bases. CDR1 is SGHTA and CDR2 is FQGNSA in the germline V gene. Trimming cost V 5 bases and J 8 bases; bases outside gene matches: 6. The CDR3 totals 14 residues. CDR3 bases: TGTGCCAGCAGCAGATGGACAGGGGCCGAAAAACTGTTTTTT. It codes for CASSRWTGAEKLFF.

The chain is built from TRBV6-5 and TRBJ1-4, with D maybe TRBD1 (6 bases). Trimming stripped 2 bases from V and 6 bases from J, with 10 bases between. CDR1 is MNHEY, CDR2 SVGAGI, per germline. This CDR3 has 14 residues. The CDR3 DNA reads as TGTGCCAGCAGTTACGGCAGGGGAGATGAAAAACTGTTTTTT. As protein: CASSYGRGDEKLFF.

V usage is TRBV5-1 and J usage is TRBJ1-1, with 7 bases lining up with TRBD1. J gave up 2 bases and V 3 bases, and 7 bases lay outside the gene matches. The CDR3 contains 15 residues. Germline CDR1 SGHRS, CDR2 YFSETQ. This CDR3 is CASSSLQGPNTEAFF. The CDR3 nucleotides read TGCGCCAGCAGCTCCTTACAGGGGCCCAACACTGAAGCTTTCTTT.

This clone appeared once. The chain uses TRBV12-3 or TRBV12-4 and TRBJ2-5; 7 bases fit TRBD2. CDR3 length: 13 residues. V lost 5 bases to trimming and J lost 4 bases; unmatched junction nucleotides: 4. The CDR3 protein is CASSTREAETQYF. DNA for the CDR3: TGTGCCAGCAGTACCCGGGAGGCAGAGACCCAGTACTTC.

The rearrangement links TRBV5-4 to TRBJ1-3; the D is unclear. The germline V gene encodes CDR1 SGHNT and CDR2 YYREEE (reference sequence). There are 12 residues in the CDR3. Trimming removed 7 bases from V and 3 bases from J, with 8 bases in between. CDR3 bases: TGTGCCAGCGGACTCGATGGAAACACCATATATTTT. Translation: CASGLDGNTIYF.

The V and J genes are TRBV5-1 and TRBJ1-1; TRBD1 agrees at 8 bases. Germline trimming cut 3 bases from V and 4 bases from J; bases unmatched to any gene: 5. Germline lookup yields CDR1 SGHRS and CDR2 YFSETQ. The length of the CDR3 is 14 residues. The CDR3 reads CASSWVTGATEAFF. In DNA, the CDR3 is TGCGCCAGCAGCTGGGTGACAGGGGCCACTGAAGCTTTCTTT.

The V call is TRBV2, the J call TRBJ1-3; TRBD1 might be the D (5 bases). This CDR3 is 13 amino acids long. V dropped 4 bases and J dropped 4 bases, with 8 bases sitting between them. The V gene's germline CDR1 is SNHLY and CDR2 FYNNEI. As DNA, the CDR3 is TGTGCCAGCAGTGTGGGGGGGGGAAACACCATATATTTT. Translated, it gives CASSVGGGNTIYF.

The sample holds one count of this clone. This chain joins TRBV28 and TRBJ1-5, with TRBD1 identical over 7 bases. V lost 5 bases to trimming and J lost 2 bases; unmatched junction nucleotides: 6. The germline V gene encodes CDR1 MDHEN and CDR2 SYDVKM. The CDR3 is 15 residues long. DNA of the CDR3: TGTGCCAGCAGTCCTGACAGGGCCGGCAATCAGCCCCAGCATTTT. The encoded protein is CASSPDRAGNQPQHF.

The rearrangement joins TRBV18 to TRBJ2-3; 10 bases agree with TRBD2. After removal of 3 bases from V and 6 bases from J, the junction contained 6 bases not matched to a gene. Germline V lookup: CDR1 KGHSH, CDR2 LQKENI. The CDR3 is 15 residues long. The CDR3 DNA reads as TGTGCCAGCTCACCCCTAGCGGGAGTGTCGGATACGCAGTATTTT. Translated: CASSPLAGVSDTQYF.

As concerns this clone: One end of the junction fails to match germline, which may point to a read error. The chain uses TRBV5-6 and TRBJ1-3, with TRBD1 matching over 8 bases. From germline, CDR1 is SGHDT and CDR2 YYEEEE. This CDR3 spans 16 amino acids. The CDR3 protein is CASSLDRVEAGNTIYF. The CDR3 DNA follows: TGTGCCAGCAGTTTGGACAGGGTTGAGGCTGGAAACACCATATATTTT.